The present TCR beta chain was sequenced within a study of cytomegalovirus exposure and HLA in healthy donors (dated 2017 in TCRdb). Regarding the research as a whole: An earlier analysis of a few hundred of the donors reported 276 Gb of sequence data and 100 million to 120 million unique TCR beta sequences obtained from 180 million or so T cells. The study aimed to test whether cataloging public T cell receptors could reveal signatures of past pathogen exposure. Among some 410 genotyped donors of the cohort, an average of approximately 240,000 unique TCR beta nucleotide sequences was sequenced per donor, of which 15% to 20% were non-productive. Among the approximately 400 genotyped donors, around 79% belonged to the genetic ancestry cluster associated with self-reported Caucasian donors. All discovery cohort repertoires had been generated using a single sequencing platform. HLA typing covered class I and class II loci at four-digit resolution. Rather than drawing on any new phenotypic data, the later analysis identified candidate immune exposures from TCR beta sequences and the way those sequences occurred across donors. The study used immunosequencing to profile the T cell repertoires of under 700 subjects and linked those repertoires to cytomegalovirus serostatus. Roughly 310 gigabases of sequencing data and some 85 million unique TCR sequences were included in an early release covering roughly 700 HLA-typed donors. High-throughput TCR immunosequencing, statistical association of individual TCRs with disease status, and machine learning were combined to predict cytomegalovirus infection status. In a later analysis, previously published TCR beta repertoires from 600 to 850 donors were re-analyzed and high-resolution HLA genotyping was added so that TCR occurrence patterns could be studied. Because of strong linkage in the cohort, roughly five DR-DQ haplotypes were treated as single units for association and clustering. A separate validation cohort of roughly 110 different subjects was used in addition to the 666-subject first cohort. An earlier analysis of roughly 600 of the donors used high-throughput TCR beta sequencing to judge whether each TCR beta V gene segment behaved as functional or pseudogenic. A later genetic analysis used genome-wide SNP genotypes for about 55% of the 666 donors, treating that subset as a discovery cohort. Donor age, sex, ethnicity and CMV serostatus were compiled together with the repertoire data. Typing coverage varied by locus: roughly 629-630 donors for A, B, C, DRB1 and DQB1; about 520 for DQA1; about 570 for DPA1; fewer than 480 for DPB1. Results the study describes overall, beyond this receptor: A later analysis found that TCR association rates varied across HLA loci, with DRB1 alleles showing the most associated TCRs and HLA-C alleles the fewest. According to a later genetic analysis, donors in an Asian-associated ancestry cluster had fewer N-insertions in productive TCRs than the approximately 630-donor mean. The classifier was reported to diagnose cytomegalovirus status with high specificity and sensitivity in both the original and validation cohorts. Because HLA typing was unavailable for some donors at each locus, only the typed subset was used in association tests. V-gene and J-gene trimming of TCR beta chains was associated with a missense DCLRE1C variant in a later genetic analysis, and the association was replicated in an independent cohort. Broadly in line with IMGT annotations, most TCR beta V segments showed up in productive rearrangements about 87% or about 30% of the time in an earlier analysis of several hundred of the donors. CMV serostatus was the only immune exposure information available for the cohort. At a false discovery rate of 0.05, a later analysis linked 16,951 TCR beta sequences to specific HLA alleles. Sequencing depth was assumed to be roughly uniform across donors in the presence/absence analyses, though that assumption may not hold. In vitro tests confirmed that a few of the cytomegalovirus-associated TCR beta chains recognize cytomegalovirus antigens. It was suggested by the authors that the approach could potentially be generalized to other disease states and immunological phenotypes. A total of 164 TCR beta chains were listed by the study as associated with cytomegalovirus. A later analysis found that most CMV-associated TCR beta chains appeared HLA-restricted, with HLA associations seemingly driven largely by CMV exposure. While some public TCRs were present in many individuals, most TCR sequences turned up only very rarely across donors. In a later analysis, HLA-associated TCR beta chains showed more clonal expansion and lower generation probabilities than non-associated chains that were equally common. A cluster of highly shared sequence variants was judged likely to represent a technical artifact of the sequencing pipeline. The cohort was sequenced for TCR beta chains only, and without alpha or paired-chain data the features that could be detected were limited. A later analysis reported that several top co-occurrence clusters appeared linked to parvovirus B19, influenza, CMV and Epstein-Barr virus. Correlated functional status among segregating V segments might be attributable to linkage disequilibrium, but an unknown experimental factor could not be ruled out. Assigning TCR associations to individual alleles was difficult when HLA alleles, especially DR and DQ, strongly co-occurred. Some IMGT-functional V segments, including TRBV6-2 and TRBV6-3, could not be told apart with the 87-base-pair reads, so those segments were excluded. A further reported finding was that TCR beta sequences accurately predicted the HLA-A and HLA-B alleles for most subjects in the first cohort. Because counts were too low, under 20 rarely observed V segments, including chromosome 9 orphons, were left out of the earlier analysis of some 640 of the donors.

A note on this clone: No antigen is known for it.

The cohort was made up of about 670 healthy bone marrow donors. All cohort members were sampled while nominally healthy, although unrecorded immune exposures were likely present. The donor was CMV seronegative and was included in the group of 352 seronegative cohort members. Each donor provided a peripheral blood sample, and peripheral blood mononuclear cells were used for TCR beta sequencing. Genomic DNA was extracted from the blood cell samples with the Qiagen DNeasy Blood Extraction Kit. The library relied on the immunoSEQ multiplex PCR assay. A mixture of 60 forward primers for TCR Vbeta segments and 13 reverse primers for TCR Jbeta segments was used in the multiplex PCR. A multiplex PCR assay on genomic DNA amplified the CDR3 region of rearranged TCR beta genes. On the Illumina HiSeq System, the amplified TCR beta libraries were sequenced as 87-base-pair reads. The published analysis was carried out like this. A later analysis counted about 80 million unique TCR beta chains across the approximately 700 repertoires, and 9 million to 14 million of these chains were shared by at least two donors. Raw reads were error-corrected and collapsed into unique sequences with a nearest-neighbor algorithm that merged closely related sequences to remove PCR and sequencing errors. CDR3 sequences were aligned to IMGT reference sequences to assign V, D and J gene segments. For a sequence to be retained, a match of at least six nucleotides was required to both a V gene segment and a J gene segment. Rearrangements were called productive when the CDR3 lacked stop codons and stayed in frame with V and J; all others were non-productive. Following IMGT convention, CDR3 was defined as the stretch from the second conserved V-encoded cysteine up to the conserved J-encoded phenylalanine. The earlier analysis of about 610 of the donors excluded sequences that lacked an unambiguous match to a single V gene segment. In an earlier analysis of around 600 of the donors, V segments were called functional above 56.7% productive rearrangements and were called segregating when the between-donor standard deviation exceeded 5%. A statistical classification framework was developed to diagnose cytomegalovirus status using the catalog of TCR beta chain sequences. In a later analysis, TCR nucleotide sequences were compared against IMGT/GENE-DB human TR gene sequences so that V and J genes could be assigned. Using the TCRdist pipeline, a later analysis assigned CDR3 sequences along with most-parsimonious VDJ recombination scenarios. In a later analysis, every TCR beta chain was defined by the combination of its CDR3 amino acid sequence and its V-gene family, and reads without a unique V-gene family were dropped. A later analysis removed 592 highly shared, low-generation-probability nucleotide sequences to deal with suspected cross-contamination and a sequencing artifact. A later analysis calculated a clonal expansion index for each public chain from normalized within-repertoire ranks of inferred template counts. In a later analysis, generation probabilities were computed using a VDJ recombination model fitted to out-of-frame rearrangements, and the results were checked against IGoR. A later analysis scored TCR-TCR, TCR-HLA and TCR-CMV co-occurrence with hypergeometric tests, applying a repertoire-size bias correction to TCR pairs. In a later analysis, false discovery rates were estimated by permuting HLA or CMV assignments 20 times. In a later analysis, co-occurring TCRs were grouped using DBSCAN, with TCRdist sequence similarity added in when clustering inside HLA-allele-positive subsets. For co-occurrence clustering, repertoires with fewer than 30,000 or more than 120,000 public chains were excluded, along with four or five repertoires with anomalous nucleotide sharing. The source is immuneACCESS, and TCRdb retained only in-frame sequences with V and J called. Part of the clones is not carried over; for the studies checked, unresolved V genes explain less than half of this, and the remainder is unexplained. V, J and clone size reflect that table, while D and trimming were determined from the DNA. The table for this sample lists approximately 110,000 clones. The ten most abundant clones make up about 0.59% of the sample.

From the cysteine through the phenylalanine, the CDR3 covers 14 amino acids. CDR3 DNA only is kept here, 42 bases in frame from base 1. CDR1 and CDR2 (MNHNS, SASEGT) derive from the germline V gene. V is cut by 1 base and J by 3 bases, and the space between the germline ends is 10 bases. The clonotype originates from a man aged 50-59 years in good health and CMV-seronegative. The sequence is built from TRBV6-1 and TRBJ2-7; TRBD1 is a possible D gene, resting on 6 matching bases. The sample consisted of PBMCs. The CDR3 region reads CASSEGPGVYEQYF. In nucleotides, the sequence is TGTGCCAGCAGTGAAGGTCCAGGGGTCTACGAGCAGTACTTC.